The clone carrying this TCR beta chain appeared a few times. The antigen is not known. The sample is drawn from a study of CD8 T cells in ankylosing spondylitis. Study-level findings and limits: There was a TCR beta motif, made of several highly homologous variants, that appeared characteristic of ankylosing spondylitis blood.

The V and J ends lost 1 base and 4 bases respectively, with 13 bases between them. There are 15 residues in the CDR3. TCRdb re-called the 5' RACE reads with MiXCR, one entry per CDR3 protein. This table holds about 200,000 distinct CDR3 sequences, over 10% found once. The sequenced sample was blood, either unsorted or a sorted T cell fraction (not recorded which). This clonotype was obtained from a male donor with ankylosing spondylitis or in good health (not recorded which). The chain uses TRBV12-3 or TRBV12-4 and TRBJ1-1; no clear D gene. The CDR3 here is CASSLGAGGITEAFF. The CDR3 region has the DNA TGTGCCAGCAGTTTAGGGGCAGGAGGGATCACTGAAGCTTTCTTT.